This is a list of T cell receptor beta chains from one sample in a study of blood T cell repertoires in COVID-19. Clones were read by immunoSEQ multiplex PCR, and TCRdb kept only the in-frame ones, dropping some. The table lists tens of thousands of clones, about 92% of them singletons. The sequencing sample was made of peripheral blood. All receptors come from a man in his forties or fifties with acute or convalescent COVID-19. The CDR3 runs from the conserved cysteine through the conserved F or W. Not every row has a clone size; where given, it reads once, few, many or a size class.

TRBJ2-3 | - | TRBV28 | CASSRASGFTDTQYF
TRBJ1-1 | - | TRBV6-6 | CASSYDRADTEAFF
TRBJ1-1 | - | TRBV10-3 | CAISEQLNTEAFF
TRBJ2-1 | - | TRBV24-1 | CATSDRTSGVYNEQFF
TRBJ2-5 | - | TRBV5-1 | CASSLGLAGVVETQYF
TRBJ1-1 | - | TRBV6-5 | CASSRFTWGPEAFF
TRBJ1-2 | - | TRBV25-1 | CASSPGTNYGYTF
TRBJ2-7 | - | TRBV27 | CASSLSGTGNEQYF
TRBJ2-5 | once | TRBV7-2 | CASSLTGGKETQYF
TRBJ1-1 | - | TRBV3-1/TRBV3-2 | CASSQRGGVSEAFF
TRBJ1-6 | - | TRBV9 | CASSVEGDNSPLHF
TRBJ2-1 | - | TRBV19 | CASSSGPSSYNEQFF
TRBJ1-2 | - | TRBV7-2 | CASSLNRGGYGYTF
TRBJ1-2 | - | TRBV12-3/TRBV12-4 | CASTQGARGYTF
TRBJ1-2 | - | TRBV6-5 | CASSTQVNYGYTF
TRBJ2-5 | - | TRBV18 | CASSPPAQETQYF
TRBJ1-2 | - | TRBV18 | CASSPADRVGHGYTF
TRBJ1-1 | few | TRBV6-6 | CATYLQGGTEAFF
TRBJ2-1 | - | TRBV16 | CASSLVPRDYNEQFF
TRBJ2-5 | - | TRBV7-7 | CASSLGLAGAKETQYF
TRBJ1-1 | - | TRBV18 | CASSPGQGLTEAFF
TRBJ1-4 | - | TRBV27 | CASSQDRSYEKLFF
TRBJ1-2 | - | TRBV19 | CASSLSTNDVDGYTF
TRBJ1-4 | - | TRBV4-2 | CASSPLERGTKNEKLFF
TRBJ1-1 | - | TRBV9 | CASSVGRSHTEAFF
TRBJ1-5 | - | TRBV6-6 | CASSLQGDNQPQHF